This passage covers 10 T cell receptor beta chains from one sample sequenced in a study of T cell repertoires and HLA-DP antigens. Their antigens remain unidentified. Here immunoSEQ multiplex PCR was the method, and the copy in TCRdb shows in-frame clones only, minus some. The profile shows roughly 120,000 clones, almost 95% of them singletons. Sequenced material: CD4+ T cells from PBMCs. These receptors were taken from a young woman in good health and CMV-seronegative.

This clone came up once. The CDR3 region has the DNA TGTGCCAGCAGCCAAGAGCCGGGAAGAGACGGTGAGCAGTTCTTC. It specifies CASSQEPGRDGEQFF. The rearrangement uses TRBV4-2 and TRBJ2-1; weak D call: TRBD2 (5 bases). V lost 0 bases, J lost 9 bases, and 15 bases lay in between. Germline CDR1 LGHNA, CDR2 YNFKEQ. The CDR3 contains 15 residues.

The rearrangement joins TRBV13 to TRBJ2-3, with TRBD1 matching over 7 bases. Germline V gene sequence: CDR1 PRHDT, CDR2 FYEKMQ (reference sequence). The CDR3 has 15 amino acids. Trimming removed 5 bases from V and 4 bases from J; junction bases left unmatched: 9. The CDR3 DNA is TGTGCCAGCAGCCAACAGGGGTTCAGCGCAGATACGCAGTATTTT. Translation gives CASSQQGFSADTQYF.

The chain joins TRBV28 to TRBJ1-1; possibly TRBD1 for D (6 bases). V dropped 6 bases and J dropped 1 base, with 9 bases sitting between them. The length of the CDR3 is 13 residues. From germline, CDR1 is MDHEN and CDR2 SYDVKM. The CDR3 loop is CASSQDRNTEAFF. The DNA of the CDR3 is TGTGCCAGCAGCCAGGACAGGAACACTGAAGCTTTCTTT.

This chain joins TRBV18 and TRBJ1-1; tentative D call: TRBD1 (5 bases). The germline V gene encodes CDR1 KGHSH and CDR2 LQKENI. The CDR3 length is 16 residues. Deletions cut 1 base from V and 5 bases from J, with 17 bases between. DNA for the CDR3: TGTGCCAGCTCACCACGTTCGTCAGGGAGTGGTACTGAAGCTTTCTTT. It is translated as CASSPRSSGSGTEAFF.

The chain is built from TRBV15 and TRBJ2-1, with 7 bases aligning to TRBD2. V lost 0 bases to trimming and J lost 7 bases; unmatched junction nucleotides: 9. This CDR3 spans 16 amino acids. Germline CDR1 reads LNHNV; CDR2 reads YYDKDF (reference sequence). The CDR3, as DNA: TGTGCCACCAGCAGAGATGGCGCGGGAGTGGTAAATGAGCAGTTCTTC. It is translated as CATSRDGAGVVNEQFF.

The J gene is TRBJ2-5, the V gene TRBV7-2, with 7 bases that match TRBD1. Losses at the gene ends were 0 bases for V and 2 bases for J; bases not matched to a gene: 3. Germline V lookup: CDR1 SGHTA, CDR2 FQGNSA. This CDR3 comprises 15 residues. The CDR3: CASSLAGTAQETQYF. CDR3 DNA: TGTGCCAGCAGCTTAGCCGGGACAGCTCAAGAGACCCAGTACTTC.

Only one count was recorded for this clone. V is TRBV7-2 and J is TRBJ1-5; the match to TRBD1 covers 9 bases. Germline V gene lookup returns CDR1 SGHTA and CDR2 FQGNSA. The CDR3 has 14 amino acids. The V segment lost 5 bases and the J segment 6 bases; nucleotides outside the gene matches: 5. CDR3 sequence reads: CASSATGGSQPQHF. The DNA for the CDR3 is TGTGCCAGCAGCGCGACAGGGGGGAGTCAGCCCCAGCATTTT.

The CDR3 reads CASSRDSVTDTQYF. CDR3 coding DNA: TGTGCCAGCAGTAGGGACAGTGTCACAGATACGCAGTATTTT. V usage is TRBV6-4 and J usage is TRBJ2-3, with TRBD1 matching over 7 bases. The germline V gene encodes CDR1 MRHNA and CDR2 SNTAGT. The V and J ends lost 5 bases and 2 bases, in that order; junction bases with no gene match: 4. CDR3 length: 14 amino acids.

This sequence joins TRBV18 and TRBJ2-3; D unresolved. The CDR3 sequence is 14 residues long. Trimming took 3 bases from V and 9 from J, leaving 16 bases between them. Germline loops: CDR1 KGHSH, CDR2 LQKENI. This CDR3 is CASSPLGSGETQYF. CDR3 coding DNA: TGTGCCAGCTCACCCCTAGGTTCTGGGGAAACGCAGTATTTT.

This clone has a handful of counts. V is TRBV6-5 and J is TRBJ1-2; 8 bases match TRBD1. The V gene end was trimmed by 4 bases and the J gene end by 8 bases; junction bases not matched to a gene: 9. Germline loops: CDR1 MNHEY, CDR2 SVGAGI. The CDR3 consists of 14 residues. The CDR3: CASSSNQGARGYTF. CDR3 DNA: TGTGCCAGCAGTTCCAACCAGGGGGCGCGGGGCTACACCTTC.